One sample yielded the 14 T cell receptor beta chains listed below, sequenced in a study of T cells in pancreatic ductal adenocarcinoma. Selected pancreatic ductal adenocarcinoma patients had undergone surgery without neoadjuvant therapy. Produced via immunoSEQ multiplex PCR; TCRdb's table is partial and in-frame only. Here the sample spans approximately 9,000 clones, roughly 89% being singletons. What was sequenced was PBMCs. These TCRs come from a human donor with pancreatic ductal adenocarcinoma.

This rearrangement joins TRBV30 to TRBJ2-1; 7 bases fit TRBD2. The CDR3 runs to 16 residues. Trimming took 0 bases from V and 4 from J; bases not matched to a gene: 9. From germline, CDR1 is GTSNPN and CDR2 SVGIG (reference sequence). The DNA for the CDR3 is TGTGCCTGGAGTGTACGGGGCGGGAGAGGATACAATGAGCAGTTCTTC. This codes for CAWSVRGGRGYNEQFF. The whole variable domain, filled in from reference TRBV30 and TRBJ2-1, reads SQTIHQWPATLVQPVGSPLSLECTVEGTSNPNLYWYRQAAGRGLQLLFYSVGIGQISSEVPQNLSASRPQDRQFILSSKKLLLSDSGFYLCAWSVRGGRGYNEQFFGPGTRLTVL.

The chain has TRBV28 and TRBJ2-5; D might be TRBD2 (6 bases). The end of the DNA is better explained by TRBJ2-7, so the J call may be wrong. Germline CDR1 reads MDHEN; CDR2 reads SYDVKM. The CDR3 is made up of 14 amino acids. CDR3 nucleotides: TGTGCCAGCAGTTTCTGGGACTCCTCCTACGAGCAGTACTTC. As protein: CASSFWDSSYEQYF.

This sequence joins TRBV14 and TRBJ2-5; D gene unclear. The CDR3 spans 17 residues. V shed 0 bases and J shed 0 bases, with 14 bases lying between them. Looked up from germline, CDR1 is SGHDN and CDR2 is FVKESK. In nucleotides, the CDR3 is TGTGCCAGCAGCCAAGACTCCGGTCTTCTGTACCAAGAGACCCAGTACTTC. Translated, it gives CASSQDSGLLYQETQYF.

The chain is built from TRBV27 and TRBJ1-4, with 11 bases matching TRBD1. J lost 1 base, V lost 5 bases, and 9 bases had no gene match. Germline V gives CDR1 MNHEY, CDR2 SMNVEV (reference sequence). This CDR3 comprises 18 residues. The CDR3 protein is CASSPGQGVFGTNEKLFF. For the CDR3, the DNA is TGTGCCAGCAGTCCGGGACAGGGGGTTTTTGGAACTAATGAAAAACTGTTTTTT.

The CDR3 DNA is TGTGCCAGCAGCTTAGTTTCGAGGAGCTCCTACGAGCAGTACTTC. It specifies CASSLVSRSSYEQYF. The chain has TRBV7-2 and TRBJ2-7; D uncertain. The germline V and J ends were trimmed by 1 base and 0 bases, with 10 bases remaining between them. This CDR3 has 15 amino acids. CDR1 and CDR2 from the germline V gene are SGHTA and FQGNSA.

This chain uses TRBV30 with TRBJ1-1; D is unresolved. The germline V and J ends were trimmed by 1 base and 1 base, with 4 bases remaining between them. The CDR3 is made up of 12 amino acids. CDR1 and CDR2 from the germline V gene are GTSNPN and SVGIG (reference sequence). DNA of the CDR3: TGTGCCTGGAGTGAGCCGAACACTGAAGCTTTCTTT. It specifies CAWSEPNTEAFF.

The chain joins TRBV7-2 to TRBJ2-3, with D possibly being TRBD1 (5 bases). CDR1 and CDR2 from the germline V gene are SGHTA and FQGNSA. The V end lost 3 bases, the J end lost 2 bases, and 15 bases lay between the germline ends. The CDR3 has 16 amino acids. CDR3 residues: CASSFGPLGHTDTQYF. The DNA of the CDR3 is TGTGCCAGCAGCTTTGGGCCACTGGGGCACACAGATACGCAGTATTTT.

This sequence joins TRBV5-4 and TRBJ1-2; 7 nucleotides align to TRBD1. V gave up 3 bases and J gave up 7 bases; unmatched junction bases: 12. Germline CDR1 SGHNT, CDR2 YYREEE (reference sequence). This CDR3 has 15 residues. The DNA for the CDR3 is TGTGCCAGCAGCTCATATGACAGGGATGGAGCTGGCTACACCTTC. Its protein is CASSSYDRDGAGYTF.

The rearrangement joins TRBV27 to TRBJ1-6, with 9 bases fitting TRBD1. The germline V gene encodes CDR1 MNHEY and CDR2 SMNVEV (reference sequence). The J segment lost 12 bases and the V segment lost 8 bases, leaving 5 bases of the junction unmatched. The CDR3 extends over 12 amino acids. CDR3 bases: TGTGCCAGCGGACAGGGGAGGGGACCCCTCCACTTT. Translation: CASGQGRGPLHF.

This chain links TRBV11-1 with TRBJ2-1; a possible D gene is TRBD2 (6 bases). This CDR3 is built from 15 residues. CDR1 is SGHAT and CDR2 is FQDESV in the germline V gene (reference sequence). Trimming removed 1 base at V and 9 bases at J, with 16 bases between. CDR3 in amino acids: CASSLEGAGSGEQFF. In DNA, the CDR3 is TGTGCCAGCAGCTTAGAAGGGGCGGGGTCCGGTGAGCAGTTCTTC. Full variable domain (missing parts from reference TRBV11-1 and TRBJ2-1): EAEVAQSPRYKITEKSQAVAFWCDPISGHATLYWYRQILGQGPELLVQFQDESVVDDSQLPKDRFSAERLKGVDSTLKIQPAELGDSAMYLCASSLEGAGSGEQFFGPGTRLTVL.

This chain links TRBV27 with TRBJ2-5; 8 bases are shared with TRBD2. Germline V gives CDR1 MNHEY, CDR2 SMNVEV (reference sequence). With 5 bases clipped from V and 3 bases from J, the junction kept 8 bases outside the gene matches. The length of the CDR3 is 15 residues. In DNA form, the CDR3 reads TGTGCCAGCAGTCCCAGACTAGCGACTAAAGAGACCCAGTACTTC. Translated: CASSPRLATKETQYF.

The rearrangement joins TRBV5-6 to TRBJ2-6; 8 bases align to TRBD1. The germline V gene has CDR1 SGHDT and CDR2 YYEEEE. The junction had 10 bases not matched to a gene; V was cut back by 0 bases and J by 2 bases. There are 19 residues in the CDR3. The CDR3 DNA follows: TGTGCCAGCAGCTTGGTTGGCAGGGGGCGAGTGGCTGGGGCCAACGTCCTGACTTTC. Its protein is CASSLVGRGRVAGANVLTF.

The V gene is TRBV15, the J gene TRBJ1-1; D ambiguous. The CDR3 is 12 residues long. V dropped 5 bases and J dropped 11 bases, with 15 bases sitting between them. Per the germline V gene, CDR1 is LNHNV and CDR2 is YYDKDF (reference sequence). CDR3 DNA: TGTGCCACCAGCCTAGGGAGAGGGCGTGCTTTCTTT. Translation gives CATSLGRGRAFF.

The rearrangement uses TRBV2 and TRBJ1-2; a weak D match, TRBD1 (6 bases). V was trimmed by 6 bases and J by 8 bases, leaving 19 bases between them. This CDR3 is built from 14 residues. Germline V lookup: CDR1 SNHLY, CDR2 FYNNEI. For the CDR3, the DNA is TGTGCCAGCAGACTCCGGGACACAAAGGGCGGCTACACCTTC. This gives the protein CASRLRDTKGGYTF.